The clone carrying this TCR beta chain was detected many times. What it binds is unknown. TCRdb itself ran the RT-PCR reads through MiXCR, one entry per CDR3 protein. The sample holds hundreds of thousands of distinct CDR3 sequences, about a fifth seen once. The source of the sample is a study of response to subunit inactivated influenza vaccine. The germline CDR1 and CDR2 sequences are LNHNV and YYDKDF (reference sequence). Deletions cut 3 bases from V and 0 bases from J, with 12 bases between. This CDR3 is 16 amino acids long. Study outcomes and limitations: The authors put forward the suggestion that each seasonal influenza vaccination may bring in only a limited number of new T cells.

The V and J genes are TRBV15 and TRBJ2-1; D unresolved. Sequencing used PBMCs from blood, obtained approximately 5 days after vaccination. This TCR was recovered from a man over 45 who received an inactivated influenza vaccine. Here the CDR3 reads CATSSILGSSYNEQFF. The CDR3 DNA is TGTGCCACCAGCAGTATCCTGGGAAGCTCCTACAATGAGCAGTTCTTC.